This TCR beta chain was profiled in a study of OX40 agonist ivuxolimab in advanced cancers. About the study: A partial response was reached by three patients: one with hepatocellular carcinoma and two with cutaneous melanoma.

CDR1 is GTSNPN, CDR2 SVGIG, per germline (reference sequence). V gave up 2 bases and J gave up 6 bases, with 16 bases separating them. The CDR3 loop spans 14 amino acids. Sequencing was performed with immunoSEQ multiplex PCR; in TCRdb, only in-frame clones are kept and a portion is missing. The table has 89,000 or so clones, 91% seen once. The chain combines TRBV30 with TRBJ1-2; D is possibly TRBD1 (5 bases). The starting material was CD4+ or CD8+ T cells sorted from blood, obtained in a trial of the OX40 agonist ivuxolimab. The receptor was isolated from an adult with an advanced solid tumor such as melanoma, head and neck, liver or kidney cancer. For the CDR3, the DNA is TGTGCCTGGAGTTGGGGATCAGGGTTTGATGGCTACACCTTC. Its protein is CAWSWGSGFDGYTF.